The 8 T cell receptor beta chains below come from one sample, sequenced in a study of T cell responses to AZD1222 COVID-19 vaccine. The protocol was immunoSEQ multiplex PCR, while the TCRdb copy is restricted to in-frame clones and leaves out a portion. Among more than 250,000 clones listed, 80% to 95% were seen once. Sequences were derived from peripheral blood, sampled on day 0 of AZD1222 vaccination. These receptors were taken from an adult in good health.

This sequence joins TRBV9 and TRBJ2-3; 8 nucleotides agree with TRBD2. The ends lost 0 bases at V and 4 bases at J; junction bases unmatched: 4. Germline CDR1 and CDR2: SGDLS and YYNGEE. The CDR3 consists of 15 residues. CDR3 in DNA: TGTGCCAGCAGCGTAGACGGGAGGGCGTCAGATACGCAGTATTTT. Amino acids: CASSVDGRASDTQYF.

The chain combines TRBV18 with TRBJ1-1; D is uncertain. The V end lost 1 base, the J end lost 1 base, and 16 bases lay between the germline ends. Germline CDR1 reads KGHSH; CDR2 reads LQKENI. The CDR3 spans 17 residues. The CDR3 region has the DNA TGTGCCAGCTCACCACGAACTGGAAGGGTAACGAACACTGAAGCTTTCTTT. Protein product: CASSPRTGRVTNTEAFF.

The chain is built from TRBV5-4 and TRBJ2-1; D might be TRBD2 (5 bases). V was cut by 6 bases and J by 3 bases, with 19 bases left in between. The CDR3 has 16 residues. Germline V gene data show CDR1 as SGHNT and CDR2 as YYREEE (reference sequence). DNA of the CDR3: TGTGCCAGCAAACTCACCGGAGGAGTAGACTACAATGAGCAGTTCTTC. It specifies CASKLTGGVDYNEQFF.

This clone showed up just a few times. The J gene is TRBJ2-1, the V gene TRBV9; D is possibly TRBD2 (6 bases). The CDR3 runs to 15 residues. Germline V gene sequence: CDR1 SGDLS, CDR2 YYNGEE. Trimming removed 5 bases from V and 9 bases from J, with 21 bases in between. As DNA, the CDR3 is TGTGCCAGCAGGGAGGGGTCTTCAATCCAGGGTGAGCAGTTCTTC. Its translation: CASREGSSIQGEQFF. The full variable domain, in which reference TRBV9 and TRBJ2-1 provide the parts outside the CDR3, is DSGVTQTPKHLITATGQRVTLRCSPRSGDLSVYWYQQSLDQGLQFLIQYYNGEERAKGNILERFSAQQFPDLHSELNLSSLELGDSALYFCASREGSSIQGEQFFGPGTRLTVL.

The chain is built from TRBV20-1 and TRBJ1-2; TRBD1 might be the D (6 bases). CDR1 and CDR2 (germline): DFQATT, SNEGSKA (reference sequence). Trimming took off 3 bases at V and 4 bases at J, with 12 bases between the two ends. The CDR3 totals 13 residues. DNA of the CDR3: TGCAGTGCTAGTGGGGGGCTTAGCTATGGCTACACCTTC. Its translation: CSASGGLSYGYTF.

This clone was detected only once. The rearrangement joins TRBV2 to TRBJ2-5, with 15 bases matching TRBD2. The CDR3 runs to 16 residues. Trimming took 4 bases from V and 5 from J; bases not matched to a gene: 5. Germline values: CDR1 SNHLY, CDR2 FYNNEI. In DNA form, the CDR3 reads TGTGCCAGCAGTGGGACTAGCGGGAGGGCCGGGGAGACCCAGTACTTC. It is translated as CASSGTSGRAGETQYF.

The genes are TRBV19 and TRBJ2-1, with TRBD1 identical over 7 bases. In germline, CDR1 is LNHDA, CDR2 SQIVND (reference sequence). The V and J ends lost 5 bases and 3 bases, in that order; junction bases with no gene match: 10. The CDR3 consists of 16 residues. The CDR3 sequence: CASSQRDRVYYNEQFF. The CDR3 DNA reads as TGTGCCAGTAGTCAAAGAGACAGGGTATACTACAATGAGCAGTTCTTC.

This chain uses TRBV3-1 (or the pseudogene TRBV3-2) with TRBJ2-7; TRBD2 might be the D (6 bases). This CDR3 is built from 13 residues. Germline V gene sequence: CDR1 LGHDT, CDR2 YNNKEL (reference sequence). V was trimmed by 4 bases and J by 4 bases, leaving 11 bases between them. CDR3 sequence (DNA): TGTGCCAGCAGCCGGGATAGCGGATACGAGCAGTACTTC. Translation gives CASSRDSGYEQYF.